This entry lists 7 T cell receptor beta chains sequenced from one sample in a study of blood T cells in healthy people across ages. Through a sample-barcoded 5' primer and a J-beta primer mix, a second PCR was run for roughly 7 to 12 cycles. TCRdb passed the 5' RACE reads through MiXCR, listing each CDR3 protein once. The table has some 900,000 distinct CDR3 sequences, under 30% seen once. The sample taken for sequencing was blood. Receptors were obtained from an elderly woman in good health.

This clonotype occurred a few times. A much bigger clone sits one base away, suggesting this may be a read error. The chain joins TRBV4-3 to TRBJ2-3; TRBD2 agrees at 11 bases. Trimming took 5 bases from V and 5 from J; bases not matched to a gene: 12. Germline V gene lookup returns CDR1 LGHNA and CDR2 YSLEER. This CDR3 is built from 17 residues. The CDR3 sequence is CASSSRMGLAGGDTQYF. The CDR3 region has the DNA TGCGCCAGCAGCTCAAGAATGGGGCTAGCGGGGGGAGATACGCAGTATTTT.

With respect to this clonotype: A much more abundant neighbour one base away suggests this may be a read error. The rearrangement uses TRBV6-2 or TRBV6-3 and TRBJ1-6; D is perhaps TRBD1 (6 bases). This CDR3 is 15 amino acids long. Germline V CDR1 and CDR2: MNHEY, SVGEGT. The chain's CDR3 is CVSSPGTIGNSPLHF. The CDR3 DNA sequence: TGTGTCAGCAGTCCCGGGACAATCGGCAATTCACCCCTCCACTTT.

This clonotype was recorded many times. V usage is TRBV7-6 and J usage is TRBJ2-3; D might be TRBD1 (6 bases). The CDR3 spans 15 residues. The germline gives CDR1 SGHVS, CDR2 FNYEAQ. V dropped 6 bases and J dropped 0 bases, with 13 bases sitting between them. CDR3 protein: CASSLGQSSTDTQYF. The CDR3 nucleotides read TGTGCCAGCAGTCTCGGACAGTCTAGCACAGATACGCAGTATTTT. The full variable domain, with the rest looked up from reference TRBV7-6 and TRBJ2-3, is GAGVSQSPRYKVTKRGQDVALRCDPISGHVSLYWYRQALGQGPEFLTYFNYEAQQDKSGLPNDRFSAERPEGSISTLTIQRTEQRDSAMYRCASSLGQSSTDTQYFGPGTRLTVL.

In regard to this clonotype: One base away lies a much larger clone, so this may be a sequencing read error. The chain employs TRBV19 and TRBJ2-7; 13 bases are a match to TRBD2. After removal of 6 bases from V and 7 bases from J, the junction contained 9 bases not matched to a gene. Germline V gene sequence: CDR1 LNHDA, CDR2 SQIVND (reference sequence). The CDR3 length is 15 residues. The CDR3 region is CASSTLAGGRSEQYF. The CDR3 coding sequence is TGTGCCAGTAGCACACTAGCGGGGGGGCGCAGTGAGCAGTACTTC.

This clonotype has at least ten counts. The chain is built from TRBV7-2 and TRBJ2-1; TRBD1 agrees at 7 bases. The germline V gene encodes CDR1 SGHTA and CDR2 FQGNSA. V shed 5 bases, J shed 1 base, and the junction held 5 bases outside the gene matches. CDR3 length: 15 amino acids. The CDR3 coding sequence is TGTGCCAGCAGCACGAACAGGGGATCCTACAATGAGCAGTTCTTC. This sequence encodes CASSTNRGSYNEQFF.

This clonotype was detected a few times. One end of the junction is discordant with germline, which a read error may explain. V gene TRBV29-1 combines with J gene TRBJ1-4; D remains unclear. The germline V gene encodes CDR1 SQVTM and CDR2 ANQGSEA. The CDR3 totals 12 residues. CDR3 sequence (DNA): TGCAGCGTTAAGGGAGAGGGTGAAAAACGGTTTTTT. It specifies CSVKGEGEKRFF.

The genes are TRBV7-9 and TRBJ2-7, with 8 bases identical to TRBD1. This CDR3 region has 16 residues. Germline assignment: CDR1 SEHNR and CDR2 FQNEAQ (reference sequence). V shed 6 bases and J 7 bases; nucleotides not matched to a gene: 17. The chain's CDR3 is CASSESWGRGLLEQYF. The CDR3 DNA sequence: TGTGCCAGCAGTGAATCCTGGGGCAGGGGGCTGTTGGAGCAGTACTTC.